This entry features one T cell receptor beta chain sequence. What it recognizes is unknown. Germline V gene lookup returns CDR1 KGHSH and CDR2 LQKENI. This CDR3 region has 14 residues. V was clipped by 2 bases and J by 0 bases, with 8 bases between them. This record belongs to a study of naive and memory T cell subsets. Findings of the study overall: Naive and memory subsets had different power law exponents for TCR abundance.

An equimolar mix of two oligonucleotides served as the beta constant-region primer for TRBC1 and TRBC2. The ligated cDNA underwent four PCR rounds using SP2 and nested alpha and beta constant-region primers. TCRdb called the UMI-ligation and nested PCR reads again in MiXCR, with one record for every CDR3 protein. This table has roughly 130,000 distinct CDR3 sequences, 35% to 40% appearing once. The rearrangement joins TRBV18 to TRBJ2-7; no clear D. Sample: central memory CD4+ T cells from blood. The sequence derives from a human donor in good health. The CDR3 reads CASSPGSYSYEQYF. In DNA form, the CDR3 reads TGTGCCAGCTCACCAGGAAGCTACTCCTACGAGCAGTACTTC.